This TCR beta chain is from a study of cytomegalovirus exposure and HLA in healthy donors. Amplification used 60 Vbeta primers and 13 Jbeta primers. Using immunoSEQ multiplex PCR, the repertoire was profiled, and TCRdb retains in-frame clones only, with some absent. Of fewer than 250,000 clones in the sample, roughly 80% were seen once. V was trimmed by 0 bases and J by 4 bases, leaving 13 bases between them. Per germline, CDR1 SGHDT and CDR2 YYEEEE. The CDR3 has 15 amino acids. This sequence was found in a young woman in good health and CMV-seronegative. Sequencing was done on a sample of PBMCs. The V and J genes are TRBV5-6 and TRBJ1-2, with D possibly being TRBD1 (5 bases). The CDR3: CASSLGAGLRYGYTF. CDR3 DNA sequence: TGTGCCAGCAGCTTGGGGGCAGGGCTTCGCTATGGCTACACCTTC.